This T cell receptor (beta chain) was documented in a study of shared clonotypes between healthy human individuals. The study's findings and limits: Inspection by rarefaction showed sorted-subset sequencing to be incomplete despite large depth. Sampling included only blood; tissue repertoires likely differ. What limited the represented genetic and exposure-history diversity was the small number of donors.

This table comes from immunoSEQ multiplex PCR, and its TCRdb copy is limited to in-frame clones, with some not included. Of millions of clones listed, more than 90% were seen once; the top ten hold roughly 0.13%. Germline CDR1 SGDLS, CDR2 YYNGEE. Trimming shortened V by 4 bases and J by 8 bases, and 7 bases separated the two germline ends. There are 11 residues in the CDR3. This clone was detected once. Its specificity is unknown. The split of CD4+ cells yielded CD45RA+ naive and CD45RA-negative memory subsets. The sequence was collected from a man younger than 35 in good health. Sequenced sample: naive CD4+ T cells sorted from blood. Specified subset: CD45RA+ positively selected. The chain joins TRBV9 to TRBJ2-1, with D unclear. The CDR3 reads CASSPIYEQFF. For the CDR3, the DNA is TGTGCCAGCAGCCCCATCTATGAGCAGTTCTTC.